Listed here are 20 T cell receptor beta chains from one sample, sequenced in a study of T-cell reconstitution after alpha-beta-depleted transplantation in children. Using unique molecular identifiers, the investigators prepared the TCRbeta library. TCRdb reprocessed the PCR reads via MiXCR and lists one record per CDR3 protein. The sample contains some 260,000 distinct CDR3 sequences, about 24% of which appear only once. The material was PBMCs, mostly from graft donor cells, obtained 360 days after TCRalphabeta/CD19-depleted stem cell transplant. The origin of the receptors is a female patient aged 2-10 years who had a stem cell transplant for congenital amegakaryocytic thrombocytopenia, so the T cells may come from the graft donor.

CDR3 amino acids: CSARTGAGGETQYF. The DNA for the CDR3 is TGCAGTGCTAGAACGGGGGCTGGAGGAGAGACCCAGTACTTC. J is TRBJ2-5 and V is TRBV20-1; TRBD1 or TRBD2 may be the D gene (6 bases each). V was trimmed by 2 bases and J by 4 bases, leaving 14 bases between them. This CDR3 has 14 residues. Germline values: CDR1 DFQATT, CDR2 SNEGSKA (reference sequence).

The V call is TRBV7-2, the J call TRBJ2-7; D ambiguous. The CDR3 runs 17 residues. V was pared by 6 bases and J by 0 bases, with 21 bases between. Per the germline V gene, CDR1 is SGHTA and CDR2 is FQGNSA. CDR3 residues: CASSRTPGGDSSYEQYF. CDR3 coding DNA: TGTGCCAGCAGTCGGACCCCTGGCGGAGATAGCTCCTACGAGCAGTACTTC. Full variable domain (rest looked up from reference TRBV7-2 and TRBJ2-7): GAGVSQSPSNKVTEKGKDVELRCDPISGHTALYWYRQSLGQGLEFLIYFQGNSAPDKSGLPSDRFSAERTGGSVSTLTIQRTQQEDSAVYLCASSRTPGGDSSYEQYFGPGTRLTVT.

This chain links TRBV28 with TRBJ1-6; 8 positions agree with TRBD1. The CDR3 has 15 amino acids. CDR1 and CDR2 (germline): MDHEN, SYDVKM. J was trimmed by 5 bases and V by 5 bases; bases with no gene match: 5. Here the CDR3 DNA reads TGTGCCAGCAGTACCGGACAGGGAAATAATTCACCCCTCCACTTT. This translates into CASSTGQGNNSPLHF.

Only a few counts were recorded for this clonotype. The genes are TRBV20-1 and TRBJ1-1; TRBD1 matches at 7 bases. J was trimmed by 4 bases and V by 8 bases; bases with no gene match: 10. Germline-derived CDR1 and CDR2 are DFQATT and SNEGSKA (reference sequence). The CDR3 is 13 amino acids. The CDR3 region has the DNA TGCAGTAGAACAGGGGTGCGTGTCACTGAAGCTTTCTTT. Translated, it gives CSRTGVRVTEAFF.

This clonotype showed up just a few times. This chain connects TRBV12-3 or TRBV12-4 to TRBJ2-3; TRBD1 matches 9 bases. V was pared by 5 bases and J by 3 bases, with 6 bases of the junction left unmatched. The CDR3 loop spans 15 amino acids. Written as DNA, the CDR3 is TGTGCCAGCAGTGAAACAGGGGGCGGGACAGATACGCAGTATTTT. It specifies CASSETGGGTDTQYF.

This clonotype turned up a few times. J is TRBJ2-2 and V is TRBV12-3 or TRBV12-4, with D unclear. The CDR3 has 13 residues. The V end was cut by 5 bases, the J end by 6 bases, with 10 bases between. The CDR3 nucleotides are TGTGCCAGCAGTACCGCGGCGGCCGGGGAGCTGTTTTTT. Its translation: CASSTAAAGELFF.

There are a few counts of this clonotype. This chain connects TRBV12-3 or TRBV12-4 to TRBJ2-1, with TRBD2 matching 15 bases. The CDR3 is 15 residues long. The V segment lost 4 bases and the J segment 9 bases; nucleotides outside the gene matches: 4. The CDR3 loop is CASSSGLAGGVEQFF. The CDR3 DNA reads as TGTGCCAGCAGTTCGGGACTAGCGGGAGGTGTTGAGCAGTTCTTC.

J is TRBJ2-1 and V is TRBV9; D gene unclear. This CDR3 is built from 14 residues. Germline V lookup: CDR1 SGDLS, CDR2 YYNGEE. V lost 0 bases and J 3 bases, leaving 7 bases between the germline ends. CDR3 DNA sequence: TGTGCCAGCAGCGTAGCGGCAGACTACAATGAGCAGTTCTTC. Amino acid sequence: CASSVAADYNEQFF.

The J gene is TRBJ2-1, the V gene TRBV24-1, with TRBD2 identical over 9 bases. This CDR3 has 17 amino acids. V was clipped by 3 bases and J by 2 bases; unmatched bases: 7. CDR1 and CDR2 from the germline V gene are KGHDR and SFDVKD. The CDR3 is CATSDNRAGGPYNEQFF. CDR3 DNA sequence: TGTGCCACCAGTGATAACCGAGCGGGAGGACCCTACAATGAGCAGTTCTTC.

This clonotype was counted only a few times. The rearrangement uses TRBV7-9 and TRBJ1-5; 7 bases agree with TRBD1. Germline trimming cut 5 bases from V and 14 bases from J; bases unmatched to any gene: 12. This CDR3 contains 13 residues. The germline V gene encodes CDR1 SEHNR and CDR2 FQNEAQ (reference sequence). CDR3 bases: TGTGCCAGCAGCGCGGGAGGGACAGATCAAGAGCATTTT. Translated, it gives CASSAGGTDQEHF.

This chain connects TRBV14 to TRBJ2-1, with 8 bases that match TRBD1. V shed 1 base, J shed 9 bases, and the junction held 2 bases outside the gene matches. There are 13 residues in the CDR3. Germline V CDR1 and CDR2: SGHDN, FVKESK. The CDR3 spells CASSQGTGLEQFF. CDR3 in DNA: TGTGCCAGCAGCCAAGGGACAGGGCTTGAGCAGTTCTTC.

This clonotype has a count of ten or more. The V gene is TRBV3-1, the J gene TRBJ2-2; 7 nucleotides match TRBD2. The CDR3 spans 14 residues. Germline values: CDR1 LGHDT, CDR2 YNNKEL (reference sequence). Unmatched junction bases numbered 7, after V lost 6 bases and J lost 6 bases. CDR3 in amino acids: CASRPPGGAGELFF. CDR3 nucleotides: TGTGCCAGCAGACCCCCGGGAGGCGCCGGGGAGCTGTTTTTT. The variable domain in full, with the rest retrieved from reference TRBV3-1 and TRBJ2-2, is DTAVSQTPKYLVTQMGNDKSIKCEQNLGHDTMYWYKQDSKKFLKIMFSYNNKELIINETVPNRFSPKSPDKAHLNLHINSLELGDSAVYFCASRPPGGAGELFFGEGSRLTVL.

The V call is TRBV7-8, the J call TRBJ2-1; maybe TRBD1 (5 bases). This CDR3 has 14 amino acids. V was trimmed by 4 bases and J by 0 bases, leaving 7 bases between them. CDR1 and CDR2 from the germline V gene are SGHVS and FQNEAQ. In DNA, the CDR3 is TGTGCCAGCAGCTACCAGGGCTCCTACAATGAGCAGTTCTTC. It yields the protein CASSYQGSYNEQFF.

This clonotype was seen a few times. The rearrangement uses TRBV5-1 and TRBJ2-1; D might be TRBD2 (5 bases). The CDR3 spans 13 residues. Looked up from germline, CDR1 is SGHRS and CDR2 is YFSETQ. V lost 1 base to trimming and J lost 8 bases, with 10 bases between them. The DNA for the CDR3 is TGCGCCAGCAGCTTGCGGGGTATCGATGAGCAGTTCTTC. This sequence encodes CASSLRGIDEQFF.

This clonotype was seen more than once but under ten times. The genes are TRBV28 and TRBJ1-2; TRBD1 agrees at 7 bases. V lost 6 bases and J lost 2; bases outside the gene matches: 3. The germline V gene has CDR1 MDHEN and CDR2 SYDVKM. The length of the CDR3 is 13 residues. CDR3: CASSTGQNYGYTF. For the CDR3, the DNA is TGTGCCAGCAGCACGGGACAGAACTATGGCTACACCTTC.

This clonotype was found a few times. V gene TRBV12-3 or TRBV12-4 combines with J gene TRBJ2-1, with 7 bases fitting TRBD1. The CDR3 covers 18 residues. J gave up 1 base and V 4 bases, and 13 bases lay outside the gene matches. The CDR3 sequence: CASSWSPGQPSSYNEQFF. The CDR3 DNA reads TGTGCCAGCAGTTGGTCCCCGGGACAGCCCTCTTCCTACAATGAGCAGTTCTTC.

The table lists this clonotype with many counts. The rearrangement links TRBV20-1 to TRBJ2-1; no firm D call. The CDR3 extends over 13 amino acids. Trimming left V 2 bases short and J 8 bases short, with 13 bases between. The germline gives CDR1 DFQATT, CDR2 SNEGSKA (reference sequence). CDR3 amino acids: CSARRLDFHEQFF. The DNA of the CDR3 is TGCAGTGCTAGACGTCTAGATTTCCATGAGCAGTTCTTC.

The table lists this clonotype with a few counts. This chain connects TRBV12-3 or TRBV12-4 to TRBJ1-4; 11 bases are a match to TRBD1. Trimming cost V 6 bases and J 6 bases; bases outside gene matches: 3. The CDR3 consists of 14 residues. CDR3 residues: CASRRTGGDEKLFF. The CDR3 DNA sequence: TGTGCCAGCAGGAGGACAGGGGGCGATGAAAAACTGTTTTTT.

The rearrangement links TRBV7-9 to TRBJ1-1; 9 nucleotides agree with TRBD1. Germline V gives CDR1 SEHNR, CDR2 FQNEAQ (reference sequence). This CDR3 spans 14 amino acids. V lost 4 bases and J lost 3; bases outside the gene matches: 3. CDR3 sequence reads: CASSWGQGHTEAFF. CDR3 coding DNA: TGTGCCAGCAGCTGGGGACAGGGTCACACTGAAGCTTTCTTT.

As DNA, the CDR3 is TGTGCCAGCAGTCACCGTGGACTAGCGGGTTTATACAATGAGCAGTTCTTC. Translated: CASSHRGLAGLYNEQFF. J is TRBJ2-1 and V is TRBV2, with 11 bases aligning to TRBD2. The CDR3 covers 17 residues. With V trimmed by 5 bases and J by 4 bases, 10 bases remained unmatched. Per germline, CDR1 SNHLY and CDR2 FYNNEI.